Listed here are 8 T cell receptor beta chains from one sample, sequenced in a study of T cell responses to AZD1222 COVID-19 vaccine. The data were produced by immunoSEQ multiplex PCR, yet TCRdb's version contains in-frame clones alone and is incomplete. The data contain about 130,000 clones, approximately 92% of them singletons. The material sequenced was peripheral blood, taken 28 days after the second AZD1222 dose. These receptors were collected from an adult who received the AZD1222 COVID-19 vaccine.

V gene TRBV19 combines with J gene TRBJ2-6; weak D call: TRBD1 (6 bases). CDR3 length: 15 residues. Between the trimmed V and J ends, which lost 6 bases and 0 bases, there was a span of 9 bases. Per germline, CDR1 LNHDA and CDR2 SQIVND (reference sequence). CDR3 in DNA: TGTGCCAGTAGGAGGGACATCTCTGGGGCCAACGTCCTGACTTTC. This codes for CASRRDISGANVLTF.

This chain links TRBV7-9 with TRBJ1-2, with 10 bases lining up with TRBD1. Germline V lookup: CDR1 SEHNR, CDR2 FQNEAQ (reference sequence). V lost 1 base, J lost 4 bases, and 3 bases stayed unmatched. The CDR3 sequence is 15 residues long. CDR3 region: CASSLGGTGVYGYTF. As DNA, the CDR3 is TGTGCCAGCAGCTTAGGGGGGACAGGGGTCTATGGCTACACCTTC.

CDR3 in DNA: TGTGCCAGCAGCTCACGGACTAGGGGCTACGAGCAGTACTTC. It yields the protein CASSSRTRGYEQYF. The genes are TRBV7-3 and TRBJ2-7, with 7 bases lining up with TRBD2. Germline-derived CDR1 and CDR2 are SGHTA and FQGTGA. The V segment lost 4 bases and the J segment 3 bases; nucleotides outside the gene matches: 6. The CDR3 loop spans 14 amino acids.

The chain joins TRBV7-3 to TRBJ1-1; D gene uncertain. Germline V lookup: CDR1 SGHTA, CDR2 FQGTGA. The CDR3 spans 14 residues. Trimming shortened V by 1 base and J by 3 bases, and 9 bases separated the two germline ends. The CDR3 here is CASSLMGWDTEAFF. Written as DNA, the CDR3 is TGTGCCAGCAGCTTAATGGGGTGGGACACTGAAGCTTTCTTT. Full variable domain (rest looked up from reference TRBV7-3 and TRBJ1-1): GAGVSQTPSNKVTEKGKYVELRCDPISGHTALYWYRQSLGQGPEFLIYFQGTGAADDSGLPNDRFFAVRPEGSVSTLKIQRTERGDSAVYLCASSLMGWDTEAFFGQGTRLTVV.

V gene TRBV2 combines with J gene TRBJ1-2; D call uncertain. Germline V gene sequence: CDR1 SNHLY, CDR2 FYNNEI. This CDR3 is 17 amino acids long. Trimming stripped 1 base from V and 0 bases from J, with 15 bases between. CDR3 DNA: TGTGCCAGCAGTGAAGGATTTAGGAGGGCGACTAACTATGGCTACACCTTC. Its translation is CASSEGFRRATNYGYTF.

This sequence joins TRBV7-6 and TRBJ1-5, with D perhaps TRBD1 (5 bases). Trimming stripped 1 base from V and 7 bases from J, with 14 bases between. Germline V lookup: CDR1 SGHVS, CDR2 FNYEAQ. This CDR3 comprises 15 residues. CDR3 region: CASSLDGGIRQPQHF. In DNA, the CDR3 is TGTGCCAGCAGCTTAGATGGGGGGATCCGGCAGCCCCAGCATTTT.

The CDR3 spells CASRGRRTDTQYF. The CDR3 DNA reads as TGTGCCAGTAGGGGCCGGCGCACAGATACGCAGTATTTT. This chain joins TRBV19 and TRBJ2-3; D not certain. Germline V gene lookup returns CDR1 LNHDA and CDR2 SQIVND (reference sequence). There are 13 residues in the CDR3. The V end lost 6 bases, the J end lost 1 base, and 8 bases lay between the germline ends.

Regarding this clone: At one end the junction does not follow the germline gene, possibly because of a read error. The rearrangement links TRBV7-7 to TRBJ1-4; D unresolved. Germline V lookup: CDR1 SSHAT, CDR2 FNYEAQ (reference sequence). This CDR3 region has 17 residues. Here the CDR3 reads CASSPRVAGLTNEKLFF. CDR3 in DNA: TGTGCTAGCAGCCCGCGCGTTGCAGGACTTACTAATGAAAAACTGTTTTTT.